This T cell receptor (beta chain) was observed in a study of blood T cell repertoires in COVID-19. For the study at large: Donors in the United States, Italy and Spain gave samples during acute or convalescent COVID-19. PBMCs, B-cell-depleted T cells, or T cells were the source of the cDNA or gDNA that made up the material.

The CDR3 loop spans 15 amino acids. CDR1 and CDR2 from the germline V gene are MGHRA and YSYEKL. V was cut by 0 bases and J by 7 bases, with 13 bases left in between. As processed by the authors: How many nucleated cells were present was estimated from reference gene primer amplification. The assay was immunoSEQ multiplex PCR, and TCRdb's table has in-frame clones only and misses some. The V and J calls and clone size come from that table; D and trimming were worked out from the DNA. This sample has approximately 32,000 clones, with about 90% found just once. Sequencing input: peripheral blood. The sequence was obtained from a woman aged 70 to 79 with active COVID-19. The chain joins TRBV4-1 to TRBJ1-5; TRBD1 might be the D (6 bases). CDR3 in DNA: TGCGCCAGCAGCCAAGAGTCCACAGGGTTACAGCCCCAGCATTTT. Protein sequence: CASSQESTGLQPQHF.